Below, one TCR beta chain is given with its context. The antigen is not known. This record comes from a study of CD8 T cells in Susac syndrome. Study as a whole: When blood was drawn, the patients with Susac syndrome were therapy-naive, on corticosteroids, or on intravenous immunoglobulin alone.

General study points: The peak of CD8+ clonal expansion in Susac was seen in TEMRA cells and active patients.

FACS enriched CD8+ TEMRA cells, while bulk CD8+ and CD4+ were negatively isolated. After extraction with the RNeasy kit, roughly 0.45 to 1 ug of the RNA was reverse transcribed using random hexamers. TCRdb redid the calling of the immunoSEQ multiplex PCR reads with MiXCR, one entry per CDR3 protein. The table includes around 53,000 distinct CDR3 sequences, about 95% detected once. This CDR3 is built from 13 residues. J was trimmed by 5 bases and V by 6 bases; bases with no gene match: 6. Looked up from germline, CDR1 is SGHDN and CDR2 is FVKESK. The TCR originated in a human donor with Susac syndrome. Sequencing input: CD8+ T cells from PBMCs. The V gene is TRBV14, the J gene TRBJ2-5, with TRBD1 matching 7 bases. The CDR3 protein is CASREQGIETQYF. The CDR3 coding sequence is TGTGCCAGCAGAGAACAGGGGATCGAGACCCAGTACTTC.